This passage covers 9 T cell receptor beta chains from one sample sequenced in a study of T-cell reconstitution after alpha-beta-depleted transplantation in children. The TCRbeta library incorporated unique molecular identifiers. Each CDR3 protein is one row after TCRdb ran MiXCR on the PCR reads. The sample gives hundreds of thousands of distinct CDR3 sequences, under 25% of which show up once; 13% to 15% is in the top ten. The sample here was PBMCs, mostly from graft donor cells, taken 360 days after TCRalphabeta/CD19-depleted stem cell transplant. The receptors were gathered from a boy under two years old who had a stem cell transplant for acute myeloid leukemia, so the T cells may come from the graft donor.

In this sample, this clonotype turned up a few times. The chain is built from TRBV2 and TRBJ2-3, with D hard to call. The CDR3 runs to 13 residues. CDR1 is SNHLY and CDR2 is FYNNEI in the germline V gene. Trimming pared 3 bases from V and 5 bases from J, leaving 9 bases between. The CDR3 coding sequence is TGTGCCAGCAGTGAGAGGCGGCAAGATACGCAGTATTTT. This sequence encodes CASSERRQDTQYF.

This clonotype was observed at least ten times. The chain recombines TRBV29-1 with TRBJ2-3, with D unclear. Between the trimmed V and J ends, which lost 7 bases and 5 bases, there was a span of 13 bases. The germline gives CDR1 SQVTM, CDR2 ANQGSEA. The CDR3 length is 12 residues. The CDR3 DNA reads as TGCAGCGCTTCCGCCCTGGGAGATACGCAGTATTTT. It codes for CSASALGDTQYF.

This clonotype was observed a handful of times. The chain uses TRBV10-3 and TRBJ2-7; 10 bases align to TRBD1. Germline V gene lookup returns CDR1 ENHRY and CDR2 SYGVKD. The J segment lost 4 bases and the V segment lost 3 bases, leaving 3 bases of the junction unmatched. CDR3 length equals 14 residues. The CDR3 spells CAISEGQGGYEQYV. CDR3 DNA sequence: TGTGCCATCAGTGAAGGACAGGGGGGATACGAGCAGTACGTC.

The rearrangement links TRBV20-1 to TRBJ1-5; TRBD1 matches at 9 bases. The CDR3 contains 15 residues. Germline values: CDR1 DFQATT, CDR2 SNEGSKA (reference sequence). V dropped 4 bases and J dropped 3; count of bases not matched to a gene: 7. The CDR3 here is CSAMTGGYFNQPQHF. The CDR3 bases are TGCAGTGCTATGACAGGGGGTTATTTCAATCAGCCCCAGCATTTT.

The V and J genes are TRBV4-2 and TRBJ2-3; D might be TRBD2 (6 bases). The germline V and J ends were trimmed by 0 bases and 4 bases, with 11 bases remaining between them. This CDR3 region has 15 residues. The germline V gene encodes CDR1 LGHNA and CDR2 YNFKEQ. This CDR3 is CASSQEWRVADTQYF. CDR3 bases: TGTGCCAGCAGCCAAGAATGGAGGGTTGCAGATACGCAGTATTTT.

The V call is TRBV2, the J call TRBJ2-7; tentative D call: TRBD2 (6 bases). In germline, CDR1 is SNHLY, CDR2 FYNNEI. This CDR3 is built from 13 residues. Trimming pared 7 bases from V and 3 bases from J, leaving 13 bases between. Here the CDR3 DNA reads TGTGCCAGCAATTCCGGGACTGGCTACGAGCAGTACTTC. This sequence encodes CASNSGTGYEQYF.

The chain joins TRBV5-1 to TRBJ1-2; TRBD1 might be the D (5 bases). V lost 4 bases and J lost 3, with 7 bases in between. The CDR3 extends over 12 amino acids. Germline lookup yields CDR1 SGHRS and CDR2 YFSETQ. The CDR3 here is CASSPGYYGYTF. CDR3 DNA sequence: TGCGCCAGCAGCCCAGGGTACTATGGCTACACCTTC.

CDR3 loop: CASSFPPVRETQYF. CDR3 DNA sequence: TGTGCCAGCAGTTTCCCACCGGTAAGGGAGACCCAGTACTTC. The chain employs TRBV12-3 or TRBV12-4 and TRBJ2-5; D unclear. CDR3 length: 14 amino acids. Trimming took 3 bases from V and 5 from J, leaving 13 bases between them.

V usage is TRBV6-1 and J usage is TRBJ2-1, with 8 nucleotides matching TRBD2. With 5 bases clipped from V and 7 bases from J, the junction kept 10 bases outside the gene matches. Germline loops: CDR1 MNHNS, CDR2 SASEGT. There are 15 residues in the CDR3. The CDR3 DNA is TGTGCCAGCAGTCTCTCCGGGACTAGGTTTAATGAGCAGTTCTTC. Its protein is CASSLSGTRFNEQFF.